One and the same sample provided the 6 T cell receptor beta chains below, sequenced in a study of T-cell reconstitution after alpha-beta-depleted transplantation in children (dated by TCRdb to about 2016). Preparation of the library involved PCR. The sequencing machine was an Illumina HiSeq 2500. Molecular barcoding was employed in the preparation of TCR libraries, with unique molecular identifiers being used to normalize TCRbeta repertoire quantification. TCRdb ran its own pipeline on the public reads, namely fastp trimming at Q25 and MiXCR clone calling, and kept in-frame beta chains. All rows with the same CDR3 protein become a single entry with the most common DNA and genes. For this sample the table gives some 200,000 distinct CDR3 sequences, of which approximately 14% were detected only once. The ten biggest clones cover about 13% of the sample. The source material was PBMCs from the stem cell graft donor, sampled from the stem cell graft. These receptors were collected from a human donor who donated a stem cell graft to a child with acute lymphoblastic leukemia.

This clonotype came up many times. CDR3 loop: CASSFKGAREELFF. DNA of the CDR3: TGCGCCAGCAGCTTTAAGGGGGCTCGAGAGGAGCTGTTTTTT. The V gene is TRBV5-1, the J gene TRBJ2-2; TRBD1 matches at 7 bases. From germline, CDR1 is SGHRS and CDR2 YFSETQ. The CDR3 length is 14 residues. V shed 2 bases and J 10 bases; nucleotides not matched to a gene: 8.

This clonotype was detected many times. The chain couples TRBV7-7 to TRBJ2-2; perhaps TRBD1 as D (7 bases). The V end was cut by 3 bases, the J end by 4 bases, with 9 bases between. Germline loops: CDR1 SSHAT, CDR2 FNYEAQ (reference sequence). The CDR3 has 14 residues. The CDR3 is CASSFQGGTGELFF. The CDR3 DNA is TGTGCCAGCAGCTTCCAGGGGGGCACCGGGGAGCTGTTTTTT.

The V call is TRBV20-1, the J call TRBJ2-1; TRBD2 matches at 7 bases. This CDR3 spans 16 amino acids. The germline V gene encodes CDR1 DFQATT and CDR2 SNEGSKA (reference sequence). The V segment lost 0 bases and the J segment 2 bases; nucleotides outside the gene matches: 7. CDR3 in DNA: TGCAGTGCTAGAGATCTCGCGGGGGACCCCTACAATGAGCAGTTCTTC. Protein sequence: CSARDLAGDPYNEQFF.

This clonotype came up many times. The gene calls are TRBV10-1 and TRBJ2-7; D call uncertain. The CDR3 is 15 residues long. The V and J ends lost 3 bases and 7 bases respectively, with 19 bases between them. Germline V lookup: CDR1 WNHNN, CDR2 SYGVQD (reference sequence). DNA for the CDR3: TGCGCCAGCAGTGAACCACCCGTAGGACCCCTGGAGCAGTACTTC. Its translation: CASSEPPVGPLEQYF.

Details on this clonotype: A much larger clone is a single base away; this may be a read error. V and J are TRBV20-1 and TRBJ2-1; 9 nucleotides agree with TRBD2. CDR1 and CDR2 (germline): DFQATT, SNEGSKA (reference sequence). The CDR3 totals 17 residues. In nucleotides, the CDR3 is TGCAGTGCCCTAATCGGGCTAGCGGGGATAGAAAACAATGACCAGTTCTTC. This sequence encodes CSALIGLAGIENNDQFF.

This clonotype was seen a handful of times. The CDR3 DNA follows: TGTGCCAGCAGTTGGGGGGGGACCTACGAGCAGTACTTC. Its translation: CASSWGGTYEQYF. The chain uses TRBV11-2 and TRBJ2-7, with 7 bases matching TRBD2. Germline CDR1 reads SGHAT; CDR2 reads FQNNGV. Losses at the gene ends were 6 bases for V and 2 bases for J; bases not matched to a gene: 4. The CDR3 is 13 residues long.